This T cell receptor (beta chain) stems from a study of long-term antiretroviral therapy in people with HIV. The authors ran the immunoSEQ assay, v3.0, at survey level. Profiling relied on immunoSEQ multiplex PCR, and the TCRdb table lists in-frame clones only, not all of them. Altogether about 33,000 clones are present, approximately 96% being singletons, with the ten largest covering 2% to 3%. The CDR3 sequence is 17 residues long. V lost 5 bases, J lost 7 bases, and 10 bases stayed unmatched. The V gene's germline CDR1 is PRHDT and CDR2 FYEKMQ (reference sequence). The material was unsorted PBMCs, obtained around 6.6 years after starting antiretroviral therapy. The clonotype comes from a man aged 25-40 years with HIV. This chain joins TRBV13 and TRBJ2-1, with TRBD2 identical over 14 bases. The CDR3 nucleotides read TGTGCCAGCAGCGGACTAGCGGGAGGACCCCCGAGGAATGAGCAGTTCTTC. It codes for CASSGLAGGPPRNEQFF.